This TCR beta chain stems from a study of blood T cells in healthy people across ages. Study-wide background: Capture by template switching was about one barcoded beta molecule per two T cells.

Study results and limitations: The unsorted PBMCs prevented any conclusive comparison of naive versus antigen-experienced cells. TCR beta diversity per million T cells fell roughly linearly with age.

Combining a sample-barcoded 5' primer with a J-beta primer mix, a second PCR ran for 7 to 11 cycles. TCRdb re-called the 5' RACE reads with MiXCR, one entry per CDR3 protein. The data contain roughly 930,000 distinct CDR3 sequences, 45% to 50% of them singletons. V gave up 2 bases and J gave up 0 bases, with 5 bases separating them. Germline-derived CDR1 and CDR2 are MNHEY and SVGEGT. This CDR3 contains 15 residues. This clonotype was seen a few times. Its target is not known. This TCR came from a young man in good health. This chain uses TRBV6-2 or TRBV6-3 with TRBJ2-6; D not resolved. Sequenced input: blood. This CDR3 reads CASSYILSGANVLTF. The CDR3 DNA reads as TGTGCCAGCAGTTACATTCTCTCTGGGGCCAACGTCCTGACTTTC.